This T cell receptor (beta chain) appears in the sequencing data of a study of blood T cell repertoires in COVID-19 (dated by TCRdb to the early 2020s). As for the study more broadly: The collaborator samples originated in the United States, Italy and Spain and spanned the acute and convalescent phases of COVID-19. The material from the prospective study consisted of cDNA or gDNA derived from T cells, B-cell-depleted T cells, or PBMCs. The dataset comprised deeply sampled blood TCRbeta repertoires from subjects exposed to, actively infected with, or recovered from COVID-19. The repertoires were released in a freely available public database intended as a resource for research on the immune response to SARS-CoV-2. Samples were obtained from the ongoing ImmuneRACE study (first 160 participants) and from about 1,300 subjects provided by 6 global collaborators. The sample metadata nearly always contained a de-identified subject ID, COVID-19 status, age in years and sex. Where available, HLA class I and class II types were obtained from metadata supplied by the sample provider rather than from assay-based typing.

A note on this clone: Which antigen it targets is not known. The input lacks base qualities; no much larger clone sits a single base away.

The germline V gene (reference sequence) provides CDR1 LNHDA and CDR2 SQIVND. The CDR3 covers 14 residues, taking in both the cysteine and the phenylalanine. The only DNA kept is the CDR3, 42 bases in frame from the first base. Trimming removed 1 base from V and 5 bases from J, leaving 12 bases between the germline ends. TCRbeta CDR3 regions were amplified from genomic DNA by means of the immunoSEQ Assay, a bias-controlled multiplex PCR. Concerning the study's data processing: The number of nucleated cells in each sample was estimated from the amplification of reference gene primers within the assay. To quantify the absolute abundance of each unique TCRbeta CDR3 rearrangement, sequence reads were collapsed and filtered. For each sample, productive Simpson clonality was calculated by taking the square root of Simpson's diversity index across productive rearrangements. This is the immuneACCESS table as TCRdb keeps it, with only in-frame sequences that have V and J called. A part of the clones is gone; compared with another copy, unresolved V genes explain less than half, and the rest is unexplained. Clone size and the V and J calls come from that table; the DNA yielded D and trimming. The sample contains fewer than 300,000 clones, roughly 91% of them found a single time. The ten largest account for under 0.95% of the sample.

General conclusions and limits of the study: How much clinical and demographic metadata was included differed by source and by participant, and the metadata was provided uncurated.

Collaborating institutions collected whole blood in K2EDTA tubes following their own protocols. For TCRbeta analysis, collaborator samples were shipped as frozen whole blood, as isolated PBMCs, or as DNA extracted from either sample type. This chain is built from TRBV19 and TRBJ2-7; the D gene is possibly TRBD2, with 5 bases matching. Sample: peripheral blood. The origin of this receptor is a man aged 30-40 years with acute or convalescent COVID-19. The encoded CDR3 is CASSIAGNRHEQYF. The DNA sequence follows: TGTGCCAGTAGTATAGCCGGGAACAGACACGAGCAGTACTTC.